This TCR beta chain derives from a study of T cell responses to AZD1222 COVID-19 vaccine. For the study at large: Second-dose recipients at about 4 or about 12 weeks were treated as one pooled group.

Profiling relied on immunoSEQ multiplex PCR, and the TCRdb table lists in-frame clones only, not all of them. Here the sample spans around 140,000 clones, about 92% being singletons. Only one count was recorded for this clone. As yet, its antigen is unknown. Findings of the study overall: Just a handful of AZD1222 recipients were seropositive at baseline. Clonal diversity was possibly underestimated, and the donors were mostly white British, with more females.

The input for sequencing was peripheral blood, taken on day 0 of AZD1222 vaccination. The sequence was obtained from an adult in good health.

CDR3 sequence (DNA): TGTGCCAGCAGCTTCGGGGGCTACACCTTC. It encodes CASSFGGYTF. This chain joins TRBV7-9 and TRBJ1-2; no firm D call. The CDR3 consists of 10 residues. CDR1 and CDR2 from the germline V gene are SEHNR and FQNEAQ (reference sequence). V was shortened by 3 bases and J by 8 bases, with 4 bases between the two germline ends.